This entry is about one T cell receptor beta chain. RNA was extracted from bulk tissue without any cell sorting. The normal lung tissue was taken more than 3 cm from the tumor edge. TCRbeta libraries were built with three rounds of nested PCR, modified from ARM-PCR. A single record per CDR3 protein comes from TCRdb applying MiXCR to the multiplex PCR reads. The data contain over 40,000 distinct CDR3 sequences, just under 75% of them seen just once; the ten biggest clones take up around 25%. This sample is drawn from a study of tumor and adjacent non-tumor tissue in lung cancer. About the study: Patients were aged about 31 to 85, ten or so men and about 5 women, stage I to III.

Germline V CDR1 and CDR2: MNHNY, SVGAGI (reference sequence). Trimming shortened V by 5 bases and J by 7 bases, and 21 bases separated the two germline ends. This CDR3 has 15 amino acids. The clonotype comes from a woman aged 55-70 years with non-small cell lung cancer. The genes are TRBV6-6 and TRBJ2-7; D may match TRBD1 or TRBD2 (5 bases each). The sample comprised distant non-tumor lung tissue. In DNA, the CDR3 is TGTGCCAGCAGTCGCCAGACTGGGGGAGACAATGAGCAGTACTTC. Protein: CASSRQTGGDNEQYF.